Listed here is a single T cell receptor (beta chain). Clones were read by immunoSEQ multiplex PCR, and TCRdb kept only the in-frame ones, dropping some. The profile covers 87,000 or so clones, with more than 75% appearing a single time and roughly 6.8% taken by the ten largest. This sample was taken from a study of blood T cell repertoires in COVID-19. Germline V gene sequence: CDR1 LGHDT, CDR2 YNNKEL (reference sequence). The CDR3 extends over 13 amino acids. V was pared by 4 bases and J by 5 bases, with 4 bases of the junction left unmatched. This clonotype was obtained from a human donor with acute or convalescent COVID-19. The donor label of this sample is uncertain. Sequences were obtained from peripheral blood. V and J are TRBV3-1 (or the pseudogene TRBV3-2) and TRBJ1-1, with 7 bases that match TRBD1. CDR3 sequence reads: CASSPDRATEAFF. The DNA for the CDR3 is TGTGCCAGCAGCCCCGACAGGGCGACTGAAGCTTTCTTT.